What follows describes a single TCR beta chain. The V and J ends lost 6 bases and 7 bases respectively, with 10 bases between them. The V gene's germline CDR1 is DFQATT and CDR2 SNEGSKA (reference sequence). This CDR3 is 11 amino acids long. Methods used by the authors: Amplification of reference gene primers was used by the study to estimate nucleated cell counts. Some clones are missing from TCRdb's copy, which holds only in-frame ones; the method was immunoSEQ multiplex PCR. The V and J calls and clone size are taken from that table; D and trimming were inferred from the DNA. The repertoire includes just under 350,000 clones, around nine tenths of them detected once, and around 3.5% sits in the top ten. This sample is part of a study of blood T cell repertoires in COVID-19. Across the study: Donors in the United States, Italy and Spain gave samples during acute or convalescent COVID-19. T cells, B-cell-depleted T cells, or PBMCs provided the cDNA or gDNA that served as material.

Input material: peripheral blood. The sequence derives from a woman between 18 and 29 years old who had recovered from COVID-19. The chain couples TRBV20-1 to TRBJ2-4, with a weak D call TRBD2 (5 bases). The DNA of the CDR3 is TGCAGTGCGGAGGTCGTCAACATTCAGTACTTC. Its translation: CSAEVVNIQYF.